The 22 T cell receptor beta chains given below trace back to one sample, sequenced in a study of blood T cell repertoires in COVID-19. Produced via immunoSEQ multiplex PCR; TCRdb's table is partial and in-frame only. The sample has more than 110,000 clones, about 86% seen once; the top ten hold 3% to 4.5%. Sequencing was performed on peripheral blood. Receptor source: a woman aged 55 to 70 with acute or convalescent COVID-19.

V usage is TRBV24-1 and J usage is TRBJ1-5; 7 nucleotides line up with TRBD1. V shed 2 bases and J 7 bases; nucleotides not matched to a gene: 4. Germline-derived CDR1 and CDR2 are KGHDR and SFDVKD. This CDR3 has 14 residues. CDR3: CATSDSPDRQPQHF. The DNA of the CDR3 is TGTGCCACCAGTGATTCCCCGGACAGGCAGCCCCAGCATTTT.

This clone was seen a single time. CDR3 DNA sequence: TGTGCCAGCAGCTCGACAGGCTACTATGGCTACACCTTC. Protein sequence: CASSSTGYYGYTF. V gene TRBV6-2 or TRBV6-3 combines with J gene TRBJ1-2; tentatively, D is TRBD1 (6 bases). Trimming removed 6 bases at V and 3 bases at J, with 11 bases between. This CDR3 region has 13 residues. Germline V gene sequence: CDR1 MNHEY, CDR2 SVGEGT.

The chain has TRBV19 and TRBJ1-5; D is perhaps TRBD1 (5 bases). This CDR3 has 13 amino acids. The V end lost 7 bases, the J end lost 5 bases, and 12 bases lay between the germline ends. Germline assignment: CDR1 LNHDA and CDR2 SQIVND (reference sequence). CDR3 in DNA: TGTGCCAGTACCCCGACAGTTTATCAGCCCCAGCATTTT. Translation: CASTPTVYQPQHF.

This clone was counted once. The V and J genes are TRBV10-3 and TRBJ1-1; D remains unclear. The CDR3 runs 12 residues. V was shortened by 0 bases and J by 4 bases, with 3 bases between the two germline ends. CDR1 is ENHRY and CDR2 is SYGVKD in the germline V gene. The CDR3 is CAISESVTEAFF. CDR3 bases: TGTGCCATCAGTGAGTCCGTCACTGAAGCTTTCTTT.

The chain has TRBV7-8 and TRBJ2-2, with D possibly TRBD2 on 5 matching bases. Germline lookup yields CDR1 SGHVS and CDR2 FQNEAQ. V lost 5 bases, J lost 4 bases, and 8 bases lay in between. There are 13 residues in the CDR3. The CDR3 DNA reads as TGTGCCAGCAGCGGACTTACCACCGGGGAGCTGTTTTTT. Its translation is CASSGLTTGELFF. Full variable domain (missing parts from reference TRBV7-8 and TRBJ2-2): GAGVSQSPRYKVAKRGQDVALRCDPISGHVSLFWYQQALGQGPEFLTYFQNEAQLDKSGLPSDRFFAERPEGSVSTLKIQRTQQEDSAVYLCASSGLTTGELFFGEGSRLTVL.

The chain links TRBV30 to TRBJ1-3; 7 nucleotides agree with TRBD1. Germline lookup yields CDR1 GTSNPN and CDR2 SVGIG (reference sequence). The V and J ends lost 8 bases and 2 bases, in that order; junction bases with no gene match: 6. This CDR3 comprises 13 residues. This chain's CDR3 is CAASTGTGNTIYF. The CDR3 region has the DNA TGTGCCGCCTCGACAGGGACTGGAAACACCATATATTTT.

This clone occurred a few times. The chain links TRBV2 to TRBJ1-5, with D perhaps matching TRBD1 (6 bases). With 1 base removed from V and 9 bases from J, the gap between germline ends came to 13 bases. CDR1 and CDR2 from the germline V gene are SNHLY and FYNNEI. CDR3 length: 14 residues. This CDR3 reads CASSEGPGVGPQHF. CDR3 DNA: TGTGCCAGCAGTGAAGGACCAGGGGTAGGGCCCCAGCATTTT. The complete variable domain, with remaining parts taken from reference TRBV2 and TRBJ1-5, reads EPEVTQTPSHQVTQMGQEVILRCVPISNHLYFYWYRQILGQKVEFLVSFYNNEISEKSEIFDDQFSVERPDGSNFTLKIRSTKLEDSAMYFCASSEGPGVGPQHFGDGTRLSIL.

The chain is built from TRBV24-1 and TRBJ2-2, with a weak D call TRBD1 (6 bases). This CDR3 comprises 15 residues. Germline CDR1 is KGHDR and CDR2 is SFDVKD. V lost 2 bases to trimming and J lost 0 bases, with 6 bases between them. The CDR3 DNA reads as TGTGCCACCAGTGATTACAGGGCGAACACCGGGGAGCTGTTTTTT. Its translation is CATSDYRANTGELFF.

The rearrangement joins TRBV14 to TRBJ2-5; D possibly corresponds to TRBD2 (6 bases). V dropped 0 bases and J dropped 2 bases, with 16 bases sitting between them. Germline CDR1 and CDR2: SGHDN and FVKESK. This CDR3 region has 17 residues. Here the CDR3 reads CASSQDPRDSKQETQYF. CDR3 coding DNA: TGTGCCAGCAGCCAAGATCCGCGGGACTCCAAACAAGAGACCCAGTACTTC.

The CDR3: CASSRKTGHTGELFF. CDR3 nucleotide sequence: TGTGCCAGCAGCCGAAAGACAGGGCACACCGGGGAGCTGTTTTTT. The V and J genes are TRBV3-1 (or the pseudogene TRBV3-2) and TRBJ2-2; 7 bases agree with TRBD1. Germline lookup yields CDR1 LGHDT and CDR2 YNNKEL (reference sequence). V was clipped by 4 bases and J by 3 bases; unmatched bases: 5. The CDR3 runs to 15 residues.

The rearrangement links TRBV28 to TRBJ1-5; maybe TRBD1 (5 bases). This CDR3 is built from 16 residues. Germline V gives CDR1 MDHEN, CDR2 SYDVKM. V was clipped by 3 bases and J by 3 bases, with 15 bases between them. CDR3 nucleotides: TGTGCCAGCAGTTTCTCCCTCAGGGCCCACAATCAGCCCCAGCATTTT. Protein sequence: CASSFSLRAHNQPQHF.

DNA of the CDR3: TGTGCCAGCAGCCTCAGGTTCGACTATGGCTACACCTTC. Amino acids: CASSLRFDYGYTF. The chain combines TRBV6-2 or TRBV6-3 with TRBJ1-2; D gene ambiguous. This CDR3 spans 13 amino acids. Trimming removed 6 bases from V and 3 bases from J, with 11 bases in between. Germline CDR1 reads MNHEY; CDR2 reads SVGEGT.

V gene TRBV5-1 combines with J gene TRBJ2-1; 10 nucleotides agree with TRBD1. The germline V gene encodes CDR1 SGHRS and CDR2 YFSETQ. The CDR3 consists of 18 residues. J gave up 0 bases and V 4 bases, and 10 bases lay outside the gene matches. CDR3 in amino acids: CASSQEGQGTTSYNEQFF. CDR3 DNA: TGCGCCAGCAGCCAAGAGGGACAGGGGACGACCTCCTACAATGAGCAGTTCTTC.

The chain recombines TRBV28 with TRBJ1-1; perhaps TRBD1 as D (6 bases). V lost 1 base to trimming and J lost 12 bases, with 24 bases between them. Germline V CDR1 and CDR2: MDHEN, SYDVKM. CDR3 length equals 16 residues. For the CDR3, the DNA is TGTGCCAGCAGTTTATCCGCCACCGGGACAAGAACTGGCTCTTTCTTT. Translating it yields CASSLSATGTRTGSFF.

The rearrangement uses TRBV27 and TRBJ2-3; the D gene is possibly TRBD2 (7 bases). This CDR3 comprises 16 residues. Germline lookup yields CDR1 MNHEY and CDR2 SMNVEV (reference sequence). Trimming removed 8 bases from V and 4 bases from J, with 22 bases in between. The CDR3 spells CASRLRGRVDSDTQYF. CDR3 nucleotide sequence: TGTGCCAGCCGACTGCGGGGGCGGGTCGATTCAGATACGCAGTATTTT.

There are a few counts of this clone. The chain has TRBV9 and TRBJ1-5; D is unresolved. CDR1 is SGDLS and CDR2 is YYNGEE in the germline V gene. Trimming pared 0 bases from V and 5 bases from J, leaving 9 bases between. The CDR3 has 14 residues. The DNA of the CDR3 is TGTGCCAGCAGCGTAGATGAGTTGGATCAGCCCCAGCATTTT. Its translation: CASSVDELDQPQHF.

This clone is a singleton in its sample. The chain links TRBV16 to TRBJ2-2, with 7 positions matching TRBD1. From germline, CDR1 is KGHSY and CDR2 FQNENV. After removal of 2 bases from V and 1 base from J, the junction contained 4 bases not matched to a gene. CDR3 length: 16 residues. The CDR3 region is CASSQTRTGNTGELFF. As DNA, the CDR3 is TGTGCCAGCAGCCAAACCCGGACAGGGAACACCGGGGAGCTGTTTTTT.

This clone was counted a few times. The J gene is TRBJ2-3, the V gene TRBV9; D is ambiguous. Looked up from germline, CDR1 is SGDLS and CDR2 is YYNGEE. V was trimmed by 0 bases and J by 2 bases, leaving 7 bases between them. The CDR3 extends over 14 amino acids. The CDR3 DNA reads TGTGCCAGCAGCGTAGAGCCCGACACAGATACGCAGTATTTT. It is translated as CASSVEPDTDTQYF.

The chain recombines TRBV7-8 with TRBJ1-5; tentative D call: TRBD1 (5 bases). Trimming pared 1 base from V and 3 bases from J, leaving 10 bases between. Germline assignment: CDR1 SGHVS and CDR2 FQNEAQ. CDR3 length: 15 residues. The CDR3 loop is CASSLGRQLNQPQHF. CDR3 bases: TGTGCCAGCAGCTTAGGCCGACAGCTCAATCAGCCCCAGCATTTT.

The chain employs TRBV2 and TRBJ1-2; D may be TRBD1 (6 bases). The CDR3 spans 13 residues. The V gene's germline CDR1 is SNHLY and CDR2 FYNNEI. V was clipped by 7 bases and J by 8 bases, with 17 bases between them. The CDR3 nucleotides read TGTGCCAGCACGCAGGGGCCCTCCGTCGGCTACACCTTC. Residues: CASTQGPSVGYTF.

The table lists this clone with a few counts. The gene calls are TRBV11-2 and TRBJ2-1, with D unresolved. The CDR3 totals 16 residues. V shed 0 bases and J shed 5 bases, with 14 bases lying between them. Looked up from germline, CDR1 is SGHAT and CDR2 is FQNNGV. The CDR3 bases are TGTGCCAGCAGCTTAGATTTCCCAGGTCTCCACAATGAGCAGTTCTTC. It yields the protein CASSLDFPGLHNEQFF.

The rearrangement links TRBV29-1 to TRBJ1-4; 7 bases fit TRBD1. The CDR3 is made up of 13 amino acids. Trimming took 7 bases from V and 7 from J; bases not matched to a gene: 9. From germline, CDR1 is SQVTM and CDR2 ANQGSEA. DNA of the CDR3: TGCAGCGGCCAGGGGACAGTAGGTGAAAAACTGTTTTTT. This gives the protein CSGQGTVGEKLFF. The entire variable domain, with the rest obtained from reference TRBV29-1 and TRBJ1-4, is as follows: SAVISQKPSRDICQRGTSLTIQCQVDSQVTMMFWYRQQPGQSLTLIATANQGSEATYESGFVIDKFPISRPNLTFSTLTVSNMSPEDSSIYLCSGQGTVGEKLFFGSGTQLSVL.